This T cell receptor (beta chain) was observed in a study of cytomegalovirus exposure and HLA in healthy donors. At the level of the study: Of all 398 donors who were genotyped, 80% to 85% belonged to the Caucasian-associated ancestry cluster. The study's findings and limits: For TCR beta chains, V- and J-gene trimming was later linked to a missense DCLRE1C variant. It was reported in a later analysis that an Asian-associated ancestry cluster showed fewer N-insertions than the approximately 670-donor mean. No immune exposure information besides CMV serostatus was available.

The CDR3 loop spans 16 amino acids. Germline loops: CDR1 LGHNA, CDR2 YSLEER. Trimming left V 0 bases short and J 5 bases short, with 13 bases between. The PCR was carried out with 60 Vbeta primers and 13 Jbeta primers. Libraries were prepared by immunoSEQ multiplex PCR; TCRdb keeps only in-frame clonotypes and omits some of them. The sample records 150,000 to 200,000 clones, 65% to 90% being singletons. Comments on this clone: Its antigen is not known.

The receptor comes from a human donor in good health. The chain is built from TRBV4-3 and TRBJ2-2; D unclear. The sample taken for sequencing was PBMCs. The CDR3 DNA sequence: TGCGCCAGCAGCCAAGAAGTCGAGGCCCAGACCGGGGAGCTGTTTTTT. It is translated as CASSQEVEAQTGELFF.